This TCR beta chain is from a study of T-cell memory formation after mild COVID-19. In TCRdb, the 5' RACE reads were re-called with MiXCR into one record per CDR3 protein. The repertoire consists of roughly 500,000 distinct CDR3 sequences, with around 21% occurring once and the leading ten covering under 15%. Between the trimmed V and J ends, which lost 6 bases and 6 bases, there was a span of 12 bases. The CDR3 runs to 13 residues. The sequenced sample consisted of PBMCs or a T cell subset sorted from them (not recorded which). The chain recombines TRBV12-3 or TRBV12-4 with TRBJ1-3; possibly TRBD1 for D (5 bases). This TCR derives from an adult woman who had mild COVID-19 (a few samples of this study predate the infection). Cell type and time point are not known. The CDR3: CASSPGVINTIYF. CDR3 nucleotide sequence: TGTGCCAGCAGCCCGGGGGTCATAAACACCATATATTTT.